This T cell receptor (beta chain) appears in the sequencing data of a study of STAT3 mutations in large granular lymphocyte leukemia. Study results and limitations: In several patients, dominant TCR clone burden exceeded STAT3 mutant burden. At least one immunodominant TCR beta clonotype appeared in every T-cell large granular lymphocyte leukemia patient. TCR clonotype switching after therapy occurred in about 35% of the 18 patients. Differing intervals and regimens complicate linking therapy response to clone burden.

The V and J ends lost 0 bases and 10 bases respectively, with 8 bases between them. Germline lookup yields CDR1 SGDLS and CDR2 YYNGEE. CDR3 length: 12 residues. As regards this clone: Its antigen is undetermined.

Here immunoSEQ multiplex PCR was the method, and the copy in TCRdb shows in-frame clones only, minus some. The repertoire includes over 30,000 clones, about 88% of them detected once, and roughly 0.4% sits in the top ten. The specimen sequenced was PBMCs. The rearrangement links TRBV9 to TRBJ2-1; D possibly corresponds to TRBD1 (5 bases). The source of this sequence is a human donor with T large granular lymphocyte leukemia. Some clones in this sample may be carry-over from other donors' samples. CDR3 nucleotides: TGTGCCAGCAGCGTAGAGGGGTACGAGCAGTTCTTC. Translated: CASSVEGYEQFF.